This entry is about one TCR beta chain. Its antigen is undetermined. This sample was taken from a study of TIL therapy for anti-PD-1-resistant metastatic lung cancer. Overall study: Most patients had lung adenocarcinoma. By whole-exome sequencing, median non-synonymous tumor mutation burden was around 1.5 mutations per megabase. Study results and limitations: Patients were highly selected, enriched for treatment-naive, never-smoker and oncogene-addicted cases. Many TIL product clones were absent from baseline tumor, suggesting clonal contraction.

This was the immunoSEQ v3 assay. The method was immunoSEQ multiplex PCR; TCRdb's version includes in-frame clones alone and lacks a portion of them. The sample shows approximately 87,000 clones, around three fifths of them seen only once. Time point: pre-treatment sample, taken before nivolumab and TIL therapy. Most excised metastases sampled were pleural nodules or supraclavicular lymph nodes. Germline CDR1 is SGHTA and CDR2 is FQGNSA. This CDR3 spans 13 amino acids. V lost 7 bases to trimming and J lost 4 bases, with 14 bases between them. The TCR sequence derives from a person aged 25-79 years with non-small cell lung cancer. This specimen consisted of tumor tissue, obtained at baseline. The chain employs TRBV7-2 and TRBJ2-7; D is possibly TRBD1 (5 bases). CDR3 coding DNA: TGTGCCAGCACCAGGGATTTTCGTTACGAGCAGTACTTC. This sequence encodes CASTRDFRYEQYF.